A selection of T cell receptor beta chains follows, all from one sample in a study of CD8+ T cells in alopecia areata. Clones were read by immunoSEQ multiplex PCR, and TCRdb kept only the in-frame ones, dropping some. Of fewer than 150,000 clones detected, approximately 59% appear once; the ten largest clones hold around 30%. Here the sequenced sample was CD8+ T cells sorted from blood, taken at week 4, from a patient treated with tofacitinib. The receptor set was obtained from a human donor with alopecia areata. The CDR3 runs from the conserved cysteine through the conserved F or W. A D gene is named only where the DNA matches it firmly. Clone size is stated in some rows and not others, as once, few, many or a class when expanded.

cdr3_nt,cdr3_aa,j_call,v_call,clone_size,d_call
TGCAGCGTTTGGTCCGGGACAGACTCCTACGAGCAGTACTTC,CSVWSGTDSYEQYF,TRBJ2-7,TRBV29-1,NA,TRBD1
TGCAGCGTTCACCAGGGGGGCTCCCCTAACTATGGCTACACCTTC,CSVHQGGSPNYGYTF,TRBJ1-2,TRBV29-1,NA,TRBD1
TGCAGTGCCGCATTTATCTATGGCTACACCTTC,CSAAFIYGYTF,TRBJ1-2,TRBV20-1,few,NA
TGTGCCAGCAGCGTAGATCTCACAAGAACCGGGGAGCTGTTTTTT,CASSVDLTRTGELFF,TRBJ2-2,TRBV9,few,NA
TGTGCCAGCAGCTCCACAGGGATCCGAGAGACCCAGTACTTC,CASSSTGIRETQYF,TRBJ2-5,TRBV7-9,NA,NA
TGTGCTAGTGGCACAGAACCACTCCGGGAGCTGTTTTTT,CASGTEPLRELFF,TRBJ2-2,TRBV12-5,NA,NA
TGCAGCGTTGAAGGGGAGAGCGGCTCCTACAATGAGCAGTTCTTC,CSVEGESGSYNEQFF,TRBJ2-1,TRBV29-1,few,NA
TGTGCCAGCAGTTACACCCGGGACAGAGGGGAGACCCAGTACTTC,CASSYTRDRGETQYF,TRBJ2-5,TRBV6-5,once,TRBD1
TGTGCCAGCAGCTCACCTCCGCTGGACACCACCTATGGCTACACCTTC,CASSSPPLDTTYGYTF,TRBJ1-2,TRBV7-9,NA,NA
TGCAGCGTTCAGGTTCTTAACACTGAAGCTTTCTTT,CSVQVLNTEAFF,TRBJ1-1,TRBV29-1,few,NA
TGTGCCAGCAGCTTTCGACAGGTCCCCTACGAGCAGTACTTC,CASSFRQVPYEQYF,TRBJ2-7,TRBV13,once,NA
TGTGCCAGTACCTTCACAGGGAACACTGAAGCTTTCTTT,CASTFTGNTEAFF,TRBJ1-1,TRBV19,few,NA
TGTGCCTGGACTCTTGGGACAGGCACAGATACGCAGTATTTT,CAWTLGTGTDTQYF,TRBJ2-3,TRBV30,once,TRBD1
TGTGCCAGCAGTGAACGGCGCGGGGCGGCAGATACGCAGTATTTT,CASSERRGAADTQYF,TRBJ2-3,TRBV2,NA,NA
TGTGCCACCGGGGACTCTTCCTACGAGCAGTACTTC,CATGDSSYEQYF,TRBJ2-7,TRBV27,medium-sized,NA
TGTGCCATCAGTGGCTCCGGAAGGAGGGGACAAGAGACCCAGTACTTC,CAISGSGRRGQETQYF,TRBJ2-5,TRBV10-3,few,NA
TGTGCCAGCAGTTTCAGGAATGAAAAACTGTTTTTT,CASSFRNEKLFF,TRBJ1-4,TRBV27,NA,NA
TGTGCCACTCCGGACTCTGGGGCCAACGTCCTGACTTTC,CATPDSGANVLTF,TRBJ2-6,TRBV7-2,NA,NA
TGTGCCACCAGCAGAGAGGAGGATTCACCCCTCCACTTT,CATSREEDSPLHF,TRBJ1-6,TRBV15,NA,NA
TGTGCCAGCAGCTTGGCCGCAGGGGACACTGAAGCTTTCTTT,CASSLAAGDTEAFF,TRBJ1-1,TRBV5-6,NA,NA
TGCAGCGTTAGAGGGACGACGAACACTGAAGCTTTCTTT,CSVRGTTNTEAFF,TRBJ1-1,TRBV29-1,few,NA
TGCAGCGTTGAGGTTCGAAGGACACCTTCCTACGAGCAGTACTTC,CSVEVRRTPSYEQYF,TRBJ2-7,TRBV29-1,once,NA
TGTGCCAGCAGCCCCCCCCGGACAGGGGAGTATGAGCAGTTCTTC,CASSPPRTGEYEQFF,TRBJ2-1,TRBV7-9,few,TRBD1
TGTGCCAGCAGTTCGGGGGCTTCTATGACCTACGAGCAGTACTTC,CASSSGASMTYEQYF,TRBJ2-7,TRBV27,NA,NA
TGTGCCAGCAGCCCGGACAGCTACCAAGAGACCCAGTACTTC,CASSPDSYQETQYF,TRBJ2-5,TRBV11-2,NA,NA
TGTGCCAGCAGCTTAGTTGGGGGCAGGGGCAATCAGCCCCAGCATTTT,CASSLVGGRGNQPQHF,TRBJ1-5,TRBV7-3,NA,NA
TGTGCCTGGACTGCGACAGTCCCCTCCTACGAGCAGTACTTC,CAWTATVPSYEQYF,TRBJ2-7,TRBV30,NA,NA
TGTGCCAGCAGCCTAGCATACGATGAGCAGTTCTTC,CASSLAYDEQFF,TRBJ2-1,TRBV7-8,few,NA
TGTGCCAGCAGCTCATCGGAGGGACTACTCCAAGAGACCCAGTACTTC,CASSSSEGLLQETQYF,TRBJ2-5,TRBV7-9,few,TRBD2
TGTGCCAGCAGTCTTACAGGGGGCAAATCAGATACGCAGTATTTT,CASSLTGGKSDTQYF,TRBJ2-3,TRBV7-2,NA,TRBD1
TGTGCCTGGACTGAGGGACAGGGAGATCAGCCCCAGCATTTT,CAWTEGQGDQPQHF,TRBJ1-5,TRBV30,few,TRBD1
TGTGCCAGCAGCTTGGTGGGACAGGGTTTCGGCATTCAGTACTTC,CASSLVGQGFGIQYF,TRBJ2-4,TRBV7-2,many,TRBD1
TGTGCCTGGAGTGTTTTACTACCGGGGGAGCAGTTCTTC,CAWSVLLPGEQFF,TRBJ2-1,TRBV30,NA,NA
TGTGCCAGCAGTTACGGCAGGGGGCCACGCGAGCAGTACTTC,CASSYGRGPREQYF,TRBJ2-7,TRBV6-5,NA,TRBD1
TGTGCCAGCAGCCCGGGACAGGGAGTAAACGAGCAGTACTTC,CASSPGQGVNEQYF,TRBJ2-7,TRBV7-9,NA,TRBD1
TGTGCCAGCTCACCAGCAGATTTGGAAGAGACCCAGTACTTC,CASSPADLEETQYF,TRBJ2-5,TRBV18,NA,NA
TGTGCCAGCAGCCTCTACGCGGATACGCAGTATTTT,CASSLYADTQYF,TRBJ2-3,TRBV7-2,NA,NA
TGTGCCAGCAGTTTGGGACAGAGTTATAGCAATCAGCCCCAGCATTTT,CASSLGQSYSNQPQHF,TRBJ1-5,TRBV2,NA,TRBD1
TGCGCCAGCAGCTTGGAGGGGGAGACCCAGTACTTC,CASSLEGETQYF,TRBJ2-5,TRBV5-1,NA,NA
TGTGCCGGAGTGACAGGGGACGTAGAGACCCAGTACTTC,CAGVTGDVETQYF,TRBJ2-5,TRBV7-9,few,TRBD1